Shown below are 16 T cell receptor beta chains from a single sample sequenced in a study of blood T cells in healthy people across ages (dated by TCRdb to about 2015). The protocol used for the library was 5' RACE. Instrument used: Illumina HiSeq 2500. A second PCR of about 7 to 12 cycles was performed with a sample-barcoded 5' primer and a J-beta primer mix. Using fastp at Q25 and MiXCR, TCRdb reprocessed the public reads and kept productive beta chains. Under each unique CDR3 protein, matching rows form one entry showing the most common genes and DNA. Counted in this sample were roughly 1.5 million distinct CDR3 sequences; 35% to 45% of them appeared once. The ten top clones hold approximately 4.1% of the sample. Sequences were obtained from blood. These receptors came from a woman aged 18-30 years in good health.

The rearrangement uses TRBV7-9 and TRBJ2-1, with unresolved D. Per germline, CDR1 SEHNR and CDR2 FQNEAQ (reference sequence). V was cut by 5 bases and J by 0 bases, with 14 bases left in between. The CDR3 spans 16 residues. The CDR3 spells CASSLTRLSSYNEQFF. DNA for the CDR3: TGTGCCAGCAGCCTTACCAGGCTGAGCTCCTACAATGAGCAGTTCTTC.

This clonotype has just a few counts. CDR3 in DNA: TGTGCCAGCACCCCCTCCGGGCACGAGCAGTACTTC. Protein sequence: CASTPSGHEQYF. This rearrangement joins TRBV12-3 or TRBV12-4 to TRBJ2-7; unclear D gene. The V and J ends lost 7 bases and 5 bases respectively, with 12 bases between them. The CDR3 sequence is 12 residues long.

In its sample, this clonotype was seen a few times. V and J are TRBV4-2 and TRBJ1-2; 12 bases align to TRBD1. V shed 4 bases, J shed 11 bases, and the junction held 14 bases outside the gene matches. Per germline, CDR1 LGHNA and CDR2 YNFKEQ. The length of the CDR3 is 16 residues. CDR3: CASSPMGQGARCGYTF. The CDR3 DNA sequence: TGTGCCAGCAGCCCCATGGGACAGGGGGCTCGCTGTGGTTACACCTTC.

This clonotype was seen only a few times. The DNA of the CDR3 is TGTGCCAGCAGCACTTATAGGGATTCACCCCTCCACTTT. This gives the protein CASSTYRDSPLHF. The chain is built from TRBV3-1 and TRBJ1-6; D unclear. The germline V gene has CDR1 LGHDT and CDR2 YNNKEL (reference sequence). The V gene lost 5 bases and the J gene lost 8 bases, with 10 bases spanning the gap. The CDR3 spans 13 residues. Complete variable domain (other parts from reference TRBV3-1 and TRBJ1-6): DTAVSQTPKYLVTQMGNDKSIKCEQNLGHDTMYWYKQDSKKFLKIMFSYNNKELIINETVPNRFSPKSPDKAHLNLHINSLELGDSAVYFCASSTYRDSPLHFGNGTRLTVT.

For this clonotype: Its ends do not fully match the called genes, so a read error is possible. The V call is TRBV20-1, the J call TRBJ1-6; D perhaps matches TRBD1 (5 bases). This CDR3 is built from 15 residues. CDR1 is DFQATT, CDR2 SNEGSKA, per germline (reference sequence). The DNA of the CDR3 is TGCAGTGCCACAGACGGTCAGGGTGGGAATTCACCCCCCCACTTT. Its translation: CSATDGQGGNSPPHF.

This clonotype showed up just a few times. The chain is built from TRBV20-1 and TRBJ1-5, with TRBD1 matching 9 bases. The CDR3 totals 16 residues. After removal of 0 bases from V and 4 bases from J, the junction contained 7 bases not matched to a gene. Germline V gene sequence: CDR1 DFQATT, CDR2 SNEGSKA (reference sequence). The CDR3 DNA follows: TGCAGTGCTAGAGAGAGGGGGGGACAGGGAAATCAGCCCCAGCATTTT. It translates to CSARERGGQGNQPQHF.

CDR3 amino acids: CASSQDGQINEKLFF. The DNA for the CDR3 is TGTGCCAGCAGCCAAGATGGGCAGATAAATGAAAAACTGTTTTTT. J is TRBJ1-4 and V is TRBV3-1; no clear D. CDR3 size: 15 residues. The germline gives CDR1 LGHDT, CDR2 YNNKEL (reference sequence). The V gene lost 0 bases and the J gene lost 5 bases, with 10 bases spanning the gap.

There are a few counts of this clonotype. At one boundary the junction diverges from the germline segment, which might be a read error. CDR3 sequence (DNA): TGCGCCAGCAGTGCAAGGACTAGCAGAGATACGCAGTATTTT. As protein: CASSARTSRDTQYF. The rearrangement joins TRBV10-1 to TRBJ2-3; 8 bases fit TRBD2. The CDR3 is 14 amino acids. Germline CDR1 reads WNHNN; CDR2 reads SYGVQD (reference sequence).

The chain is built from TRBV14 and TRBJ2-4; D gene uncertain. Germline V lookup: CDR1 SGHDN, CDR2 FVKESK. There are 12 residues in the CDR3. Trimming cost V 0 bases and J 11 bases, with 8 bases left between them. The CDR3: CASSQEKFLQYF. CDR3 DNA: TGTGCCAGCAGCCAAGAAAAGTTTCTTCAGTACTTC.

Comments on this clonotype: This could be a read error, since a much larger clone is one nucleotide away. This chain links TRBV4-3 with TRBJ2-7; D is ambiguous. Looked up from germline, CDR1 is LGHNA and CDR2 is YSLEER. CDR3 length: 15 residues. Trimming stripped 1 base from V and 7 bases from J, with 17 bases between. The CDR3, as DNA: TGCGCCAGCAGCCAAGTCTATAGCTCCTACAATGAGCAGTACTTC. Translation: CASSQVYSSYNEQYF.

The chain links TRBV27 to TRBJ1-5, with D hard to call. Per germline, CDR1 MNHEY and CDR2 SMNVEV (reference sequence). The CDR3 sequence is 14 residues long. Trimming left V 5 bases short and J 5 bases short, with 13 bases between. The CDR3 is CASSPHSPHQPQHF. CDR3 nucleotides: TGTGCCAGCAGTCCCCATTCCCCACATCAGCCCCAGCATTTT.

The chain links TRBV30 to TRBJ1-2; 7 bases match TRBD1. Trimming took 6 bases from V and 3 from J; bases not matched to a gene: 13. The CDR3 consists of 15 residues. The germline V gene has CDR1 GTSNPN and CDR2 SVGIG (reference sequence). In DNA form, the CDR3 reads TGTGCCTGCCAAACCCACGAGGGGGCCTACTATGGCTACACCTTC. Protein sequence: CACQTHEGAYYGYTF.

This clonotype was observed once. V gene TRBV7-9 combines with J gene TRBJ2-7; possible D gene TRBD2, 5 bases. V shed 2 bases and J shed 6 bases, with 14 bases lying between them. The CDR3 contains 14 residues. Germline CDR1 and CDR2: SEHNR and FQNEAQ (reference sequence). CDR3 sequence: CASSLPVDGSEQYF. The DNA of the CDR3 is TGTGCCAGCAGCTTACCTGTAGATGGGAGCGAGCAGTACTTC.

This chain uses TRBV6-2 or TRBV6-3 with TRBJ1-2; no firm D call. The V gene lost 6 bases and the J gene lost 5 bases, with 10 bases spanning the gap. Germline lookup yields CDR1 MNHEY and CDR2 SVGEGT. The CDR3 has 12 amino acids. DNA for the CDR3: TGTGCCAGCAGGTGGACGGATTATGGCTACACCTTC. Translated, it gives CASRWTDYGYTF.

The V and J genes are TRBV18 and TRBJ2-1; 13 nucleotides align to TRBD2. Germline V lookup: CDR1 KGHSH, CDR2 LQKENI. Trimming cost V 0 bases and J 7 bases; bases outside gene matches: 0. This CDR3 region has 15 residues. The DNA for the CDR3 is TGTGCCAGCTCACCACCGACTAGCGGGGGGAATGAGCAGTTCTTC. Protein product: CASSPPTSGGNEQFF.

For the CDR3, the DNA is TGTGCCAGCAGTTTAGGTGTTACAGCTCTTACCTACGAGCAGTACTTC. This codes for CASSLGVTALTYEQYF. The V and J genes are TRBV28 and TRBJ2-7, with unresolved D. The germline gives CDR1 MDHEN, CDR2 SYDVKM. This CDR3 is 16 amino acids long. The ends were cut back, 2 bases at V and 2 bases at J, with 16 bases in the middle.